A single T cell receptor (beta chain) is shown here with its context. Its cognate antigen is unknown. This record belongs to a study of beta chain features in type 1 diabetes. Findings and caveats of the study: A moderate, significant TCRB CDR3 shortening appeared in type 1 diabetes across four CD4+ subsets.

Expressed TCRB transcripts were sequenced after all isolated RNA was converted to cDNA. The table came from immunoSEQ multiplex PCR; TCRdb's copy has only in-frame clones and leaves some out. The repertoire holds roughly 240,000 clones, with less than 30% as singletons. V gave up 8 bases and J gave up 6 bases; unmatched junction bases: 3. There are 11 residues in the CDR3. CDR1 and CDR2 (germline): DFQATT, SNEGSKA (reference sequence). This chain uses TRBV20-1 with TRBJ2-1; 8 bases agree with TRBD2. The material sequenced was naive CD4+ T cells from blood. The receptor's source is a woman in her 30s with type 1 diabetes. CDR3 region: CSSGRGNEQFF. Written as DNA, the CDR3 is TGCAGTAGCGGGAGAGGCAATGAGCAGTTCTTC.